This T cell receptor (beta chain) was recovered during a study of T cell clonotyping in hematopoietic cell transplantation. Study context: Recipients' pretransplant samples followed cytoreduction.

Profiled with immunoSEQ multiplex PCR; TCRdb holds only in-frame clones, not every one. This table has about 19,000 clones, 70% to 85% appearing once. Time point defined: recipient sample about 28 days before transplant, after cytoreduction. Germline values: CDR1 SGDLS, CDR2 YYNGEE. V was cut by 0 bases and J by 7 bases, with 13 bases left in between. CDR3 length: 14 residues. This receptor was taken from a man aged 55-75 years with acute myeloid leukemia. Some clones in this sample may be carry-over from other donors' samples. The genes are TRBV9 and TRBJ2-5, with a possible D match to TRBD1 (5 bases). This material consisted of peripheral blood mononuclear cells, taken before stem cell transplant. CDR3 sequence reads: CASSVGSGLGTQYF. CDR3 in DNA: TGTGCCAGCAGCGTAGGATCAGGGCTGGGGACCCAGTACTTC.